The subject of this entry is one TCR beta chain. What it recognizes is unknown. An end of the junction does not agree with germline; a read error may underlie this. This specimen comes from a study of CD8+CD57+ T cells in acquired aplastic anemia. Study details: Each DNA sample taken from sorted CD4+ and CD8+ cells came to 3 to 4 ug on average.

This CDR3 comprises 13 residues. Germline V gives CDR1 SGHTA, CDR2 FQGNSA. Genomic DNA was employed as the template in profiling TCR beta VDJ and CDR3. From the reads, TCRdb called clonotypes with MiXCR, one entry per CDR3 protein. The data hold hundreds of thousands of distinct CDR3 sequences, with 60% to 80% observed a single time. Findings and limits, study-wide: Researchers report that approximately 28 CD8+ CDR3 sequences appeared in both patients and controls. Patients and healthy controls showed no significant CD8+ Simpson's diversity difference.

The sample taken for sequencing was sorted CD4+, CD8+, or CD8+CD57+ T cells (not recorded which) from PBMCs. The chain links TRBV7-2 to TRBJ1-2; no definite D call. This TCR was recovered from a human donor in good health, serving as a control. In DNA, the CDR3 is TGTGCCAGCAGCTCAACTCCGGATCAGCCCCACACCTTT. Its protein product is CASSSTPDQPHTF.